This TCR beta chain came from a study of post-analysis software for immune sequencing data. General observations from the study: Patients with multiple sclerosis recorded significantly lower normalized Chao1 diversity than controls, the study found.

This clonotype was counted a few times. Its target is not known. CDR1 and CDR2 from the germline V gene are SGHTA and FQGNSA. The CDR3 loop spans 18 amino acids. Trimming left V 1 base short and J 0 bases short, with 17 bases between. Included in the TCR beta cDNA libraries were unique molecular identifiers. TCRdb reprocessed the PCR reads via MiXCR and lists one record per CDR3 protein. The sample holds 160,000 or so distinct CDR3 sequences, 36% seen once. The specimen was blood, collected after autologous hematopoietic stem cell transplantation. This chain connects TRBV7-2 to TRBJ2-3, with a tentative D call TRBD2 (6 bases). This receptor was taken from a girl under 18 with multiple sclerosis. CDR3 loop: CASSLVSRGRGSTDTQYF. The CDR3 nucleotides read TGTGCCAGCAGCTTAGTTTCCCGAGGGCGGGGTAGCACAGATACGCAGTATTTT.